This T cell receptor (beta chain) was documented in a study of Graves' ophthalmopathy and Graves' hyperthyroidism. Comment on this clonotype: Its antigen is unknown.

Amplification from RNA transcripts yielded the TCR beta CDR3 regions. HTBI primers were used in a first-round RT-PCR, which preceded a second-round multiplex PCR. Via MiXCR, TCRdb re-called the multiplex PCR reads, giving one row per CDR3 protein. Here the sample spans more than 550,000 distinct CDR3 sequences, roughly two fifths being singletons. All donors with ophthalmopathy were recorded as having moderate-to-severe activity, CAS ≥3, NOSPECS ≥4 and a duration under 3 months. A diagnosis was made from clinical symptoms together with serum thyroxine, TRAb, thyroid ultrasound and orbital computed tomography. The CDR3 covers 15 residues. Germline CDR1 reads LNHDA; CDR2 reads SQIVND (reference sequence). With 7 bases removed from V and 4 bases from J, the gap between germline ends came to 20 bases. General study findings and limits: Discrimination between ophthalmopathy and stable hyperthyroidism by a 13-signature model showed approximately 89% sensitivity and roughly 81% specificity. Blood contained most expanded thyroid clonotypes exceeding 0.001 frequency.

The sample consisted of peripheral blood. This clonotype was obtained from an adult man with Graves' ophthalmopathy. The chain carries TRBV19 and TRBJ2-7; D is perhaps TRBD1 or TRBD2 (7 bases each). The CDR3 coding sequence is TGTGCCAGTACCCATAGGGGAGGGGGCACTTACGAGCAGTACTTC. Translating gives CASTHRGGGTYEQYF.